One T cell receptor (beta chain) is described in this entry. Its antigen is not identified. Germline is not matched at one junction end, which may reflect a read error. Germline lookup yields CDR1 SEHNR and CDR2 FQNEAQ (reference sequence). The CDR3 is 13 residues long. The use of genomic DNA as template underpinned the TCR beta VDJ and CDR3 profiling. One entry per CDR3 protein results from TCRdb running MiXCR on the reads. The sample lists roughly 250,000 distinct CDR3 sequences, around 82% seen once, with roughly two fifths in the top ten. Individuals selected for sequencing had exhibited CD8+CD57+ cell expansion on flow cytometry. The data belong to a study of CD8+CD57+ T cells in acquired aplastic anemia. Turning to the study itself: On average, sorted CD4+ and CD8+ cells gave 3.2 ug of DNA. Points from the study as a whole: Overlap between patients and controls comprised about 28 CD8+ CDR3 sequences.

Input material: sorted CD4+, CD8+, or CD8+CD57+ T cells (not recorded which) from PBMCs. This clonotype was obtained from a human donor with aplastic anemia. This chain joins TRBV7-9 and TRBJ2-3; D could derive from TRBD1 or TRBD2 (6 bases each). The CDR3 bases are TGTGCCAGCGGCGACGGGGGCACAGATAGGCAGAACTTT. Translated, it gives CASGDGGTDRQNF.